The table lists the clone carrying this T cell receptor (beta chain) with many counts. Antigen: not known. This sample was included in a study of T-cell memory formation after mild COVID-19. The wider study: TCR clusters largely stayed donor specific.

This CDR3 has 17 amino acids. J gave up 5 bases and V 3 bases, and 15 bases lay outside the gene matches. Per germline, CDR1 SQVTM and CDR2 ANQGSEA. Study observations and caveats: While clones contracting from day 15 to 85 were balanced between CD4 and CD8, later expanders leaned CD4+. Largely, contracting CD4+ clones fell within CM and EM, and contracting CD8+ clones within EMRA.

MiXCR, applied by TCRdb to the 5' RACE reads, yields one record per CDR3 protein. The sample lists about 340,000 distinct CDR3 sequences; 13% to 15% were seen once. The source material was PBMCs or a T cell subset sorted from them (not recorded which). The receptor's source is a man between 18 and 29 years old who had mild COVID-19 (a few samples of this study predate the infection). Cell type and time point are not known. This chain joins TRBV29-1 and TRBJ1-2; 10 nucleotides align to TRBD1. Here the CDR3 reads CSVDSGTGAHNYYGYTF. The CDR3, as DNA: TGCAGCGTTGATTCCGGGACAGGGGCCCACAACTATTATGGCTACACCTTC.